Presented here are 16 T cell receptor beta chains from one specimen sequenced in a study of blood T cell repertoires in COVID-19. Profiling relied on immunoSEQ multiplex PCR, and the TCRdb table lists in-frame clones only, not all of them. Counted here are 210,000 or so clones, roughly 88% occurring once; the ten biggest clones make up more than 1.4%. The sequenced sample consisted of peripheral blood. The source of these receptors is a man between 18 and 29 years old with active or convalescent COVID-19.

This sequence joins TRBV30 and TRBJ1-2; D is possibly TRBD1 (6 bases). CDR1 and CDR2 from the germline V gene are GTSNPN and SVGIG (reference sequence). The CDR3 sequence is 13 residues long. The V end was cut by 2 bases, the J end by 8 bases, with 15 bases between. The CDR3 nucleotides read TGTGCCTGGAGTAATACGGGGGGCTCCGGCTACACCTTC. Its protein product is CAWSNTGGSGYTF.

V and J are TRBV18 and TRBJ1-6, with 8 bases that match TRBD1. The CDR3 is 19 amino acids. Germline values: CDR1 KGHSH, CDR2 LQKENI. The J segment lost 0 bases and the V segment lost 3 bases, leaving 10 bases of the junction unmatched. The CDR3 sequence is CASSPIPGQESSYNSPLHF. DNA for the CDR3: TGTGCCAGCTCACCGATCCCGGGACAGGAGAGCTCCTATAATTCACCCCTCCACTTT.

This chain joins TRBV9 and TRBJ1-1, with 8 bases aligning to TRBD1. Looked up from germline, CDR1 is SGDLS and CDR2 is YYNGEE. The ends lost 4 bases at V and 5 bases at J; junction bases unmatched: 7. CDR3 size: 14 residues. In DNA form, the CDR3 reads TGTGCCAGCAGCCCGCGACAGGGGAGAACTGAAGCTTTCTTT. This codes for CASSPRQGRTEAFF.

This chain joins TRBV19 and TRBJ2-2, with a possible D match to TRBD1 (8 bases). Trimming took off 3 bases at V and 0 bases at J, with 17 bases between the two ends. Looked up from germline, CDR1 is LNHDA and CDR2 is SQIVND (reference sequence). This CDR3 contains 18 residues. The CDR3 is CASSIRGGGQANTGELFF. In nucleotides, the CDR3 is TGTGCCAGTAGTATCCGGGGCGGGGGACAGGCGAACACCGGGGAGCTGTTTTTT.

The V gene is TRBV5-8, the J gene TRBJ2-1, with 10 nucleotides matching TRBD2. V lost 0 bases, J lost 8 bases, and 11 bases stayed unmatched. The CDR3 runs to 17 residues. The V gene's germline CDR1 is SGHTS and CDR2 YDEGEE. The CDR3 sequence is CASSLGSGRARSDEQFF. The CDR3 nucleotides read TGTGCCAGCAGCTTGGGGAGCGGGAGGGCCAGGTCGGATGAGCAGTTCTTC.

This clone has a single count. The same CDR3 can be traced to other DNA sequences in this sample. J is TRBJ2-3 and V is TRBV7-2; 8 positions agree with TRBD1. Germline CDR1 and CDR2: SGHTA and FQGNSA. This CDR3 is 15 amino acids long. J lost 3 bases, V lost 2 bases, and 4 bases had no gene match. CDR3: CASSLTGGRTDTQYF. In DNA, the CDR3 is TGTGCCAGCAGCTTAACAGGGGGAAGGACAGATACGCAGTATTTT.

The chain employs TRBV7-3 and TRBJ2-3, with TRBD1 as a possible D gene (5 bases). V gave up 5 bases and J gave up 0 bases, with 12 bases separating them. Germline V lookup: CDR1 SGHTA, CDR2 FQGTGA. This CDR3 region has 15 residues. CDR3 sequence (DNA): TGTGCCAGCAGCCTGAGTCAGGGAAGCACAGATACGCAGTATTTT. Its translation: CASSLSQGSTDTQYF.

The chain carries TRBV5-5 and TRBJ2-1, with 7 bases aligning to TRBD2. After removal of 0 bases from V and 9 bases from J, the junction contained 12 bases not matched to a gene. The CDR3 runs 16 residues. Germline CDR1 reads SGHKS; CDR2 reads YYEKEE (reference sequence). The CDR3 spells CASSLAPGLAAGEQFF. The CDR3 DNA reads TGTGCCAGCAGCTTGGCCCCTGGGCTAGCGGCGGGTGAGCAGTTCTTC.

The J gene is TRBJ2-7, the V gene TRBV7-3; possible D gene TRBD1, 6 bases. The CDR3 covers 14 residues. Germline CDR1 and CDR2: SGHTA and FQGTGA. Trimming cost V 5 bases and J 2 bases, with 13 bases left between them. CDR3: CASSASAGAYEQYF. The CDR3 bases are TGTGCCAGCAGCGCCTCAGCAGGGGCCTACGAGCAGTACTTC.

This chain links TRBV28 with TRBJ2-5, with TRBD2 matching 7 bases. Trimming cost V 2 bases and J 2 bases; bases outside gene matches: 8. The germline V gene encodes CDR1 MDHEN and CDR2 SYDVKM. CDR3 length: 16 residues. CDR3 sequence: CASSLAIGRYQETQYF. The CDR3 DNA reads TGTGCCAGCAGTTTAGCCATCGGGAGGTATCAAGAGACCCAGTACTTC.

V and J are TRBV2 and TRBJ2-7, with 9 bases fitting TRBD2. Germline CDR1 and CDR2: SNHLY and FYNNEI. The CDR3 extends over 16 amino acids. Germline trimming cut 6 bases from V and 5 bases from J; bases unmatched to any gene: 14. The CDR3 DNA sequence: TGTGCCAGCAGGCGCACCCCCTTAGCGGGAGTAGACGAGCAGTACTTC. Protein product: CASRRTPLAGVDEQYF.

V and J are TRBV5-4 and TRBJ2-1; tentative D call: TRBD1 (6 bases). The CDR3 contains 15 residues. V was clipped by 4 bases and J by 2 bases, with 13 bases between them. Germline CDR1 SGHNT, CDR2 YYREEE (reference sequence). The DNA for the CDR3 is TGTGCCAGCAGCGGGACACAGGGTACCTACAATGAGCAGTTCTTC. It specifies CASSGTQGTYNEQFF.

This clone was seen just once. The gene calls are TRBV15 and TRBJ2-1; 10 bases are shared with TRBD2. The CDR3 spans 16 residues. J gave up 11 bases and V 1 base, and 11 bases lay outside the gene matches. Looked up from germline, CDR1 is LNHNV and CDR2 is YYDKDF (reference sequence). The CDR3, as DNA: TGTGCCACCAGCAGAGCGGCTAGCGGGAGTCGGGATAAGCAGTTCTTC. Protein product: CATSRAASGSRDKQFF.

V is TRBV6-5 and J is TRBJ2-7; the D gene is possibly TRBD2 (5 bases). Germline values: CDR1 MNHEY, CDR2 SVGAGI. V lost 7 bases and J 4 bases, leaving 14 bases between the germline ends. CDR3 length equals 13 residues. This CDR3 is CASMVGESYEQYF. DNA of the CDR3: TGTGCCAGCATGGTCGGGGAGTCGTACGAGCAGTACTTC.

The chain couples TRBV30 to TRBJ1-3; D might be TRBD1 (5 bases). CDR3 length equals 15 residues. V was clipped by 1 base and J by 0 bases, with 10 bases between them. Germline V CDR1 and CDR2: GTSNPN, SVGIG (reference sequence). The CDR3: CAWSDRLLSGNTIYF. The CDR3 coding sequence is TGTGCCTGGAGTGACAGGCTACTCTCTGGAAACACCATATATTTT.

The chain carries TRBV5-5 and TRBJ2-3; TRBD2 agrees at 9 bases. The CDR3 contains 19 residues. The germline gives CDR1 SGHKS, CDR2 YYEKEE (reference sequence). Trimming removed 0 bases from V and 2 bases from J; junction bases left unmatched: 13. The CDR3 region has the DNA TGTGCCAGCAGCTTGGCTAGCGGGGCCCGGGGAGGCCACACAGATACGCAGTATTTT. Amino acid sequence: CASSLASGARGGHTDTQYF. The full variable domain, rest sourced from reference TRBV5-5 and TRBJ2-3, is DAGVTQSPTHLIKTRGQQVTLRCSPISGHKSVSWYQQVLGQGPQFIFQYYEKEERGRGNFPDRFSARQFPNYSSELNVNALLLGDSALYLCASSLASGARGGHTDTQYFGPGTRLTVL.